This record covers a single T cell receptor beta chain. Its antigen is not known. V shed 2 bases, J shed 4 bases, and the junction held 7 bases outside the gene matches. Germline assignment: CDR1 MGHRA and CDR2 YSYEKL. The CDR3 has 16 amino acids. Repertoires were generated with immunoSEQ multiplex PCR, while TCRdb's copy carries only in-frame clones and drops some. There are millions of clones in the sample; approximately 90% occur only once, and 0.11% to 0.15% lies in the top ten. Donors comprised healthy HIV-negative adults lacking recent acute infections or vaccinations. Investigators divided CD4+ cells into CD45RA+ naive and CD45RA-negative memory subsets. These data come from a study of shared clonotypes between healthy human individuals. General study results and limits: In this cohort, only blood was sampled, and tissue repertoires likely differ. Across a few donors, naive CD4 shared around 5.3%, naive CD8 over 3%, memory CD4 about 2.5%, memory CD8 0.35% to 0.5%.

Sequenced input: naive CD4+ T cells sorted from blood. Stated subset: CD45RA+ positively selected. This sequence was found in a man in his late teens or twenties in good health. The chain couples TRBV4-1 to TRBJ1-4; 7 nucleotides align to TRBD1. The CDR3 DNA reads TGCGCCAGCAGCCAAAACCCGGGACAGAATAATGAAAAACTGTTTTTT. Amino acids: CASSQNPGQNNEKLFF.